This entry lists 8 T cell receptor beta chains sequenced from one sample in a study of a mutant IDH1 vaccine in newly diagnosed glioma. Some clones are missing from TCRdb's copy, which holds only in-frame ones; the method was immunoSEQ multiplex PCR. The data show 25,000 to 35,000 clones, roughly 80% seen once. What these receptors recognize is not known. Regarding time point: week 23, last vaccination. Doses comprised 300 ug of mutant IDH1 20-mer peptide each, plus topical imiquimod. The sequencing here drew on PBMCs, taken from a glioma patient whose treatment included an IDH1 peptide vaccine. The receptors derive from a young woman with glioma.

As DNA, the CDR3 is TGTGCCTGGAGTCAGGGCCCAACCTACGAGCAGTACTTC. This translates into CAWSQGPTYEQYF. The rearrangement uses TRBV30 and TRBJ2-7; maybe TRBD1 (5 bases). The CDR3 is 13 residues long. Trimming stripped 2 bases from V and 2 bases from J, with 10 bases between. CDR1 is GTSNPN, CDR2 SVGIG, per germline (reference sequence).

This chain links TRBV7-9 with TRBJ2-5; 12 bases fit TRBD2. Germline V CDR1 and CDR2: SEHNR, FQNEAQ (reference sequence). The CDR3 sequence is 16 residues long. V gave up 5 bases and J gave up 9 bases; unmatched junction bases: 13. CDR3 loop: CASSPLAGGPQGAQYF. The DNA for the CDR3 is TGTGCCAGCAGCCCTCTAGCGGGGGGGCCCCAGGGGGCCCAGTACTTC.

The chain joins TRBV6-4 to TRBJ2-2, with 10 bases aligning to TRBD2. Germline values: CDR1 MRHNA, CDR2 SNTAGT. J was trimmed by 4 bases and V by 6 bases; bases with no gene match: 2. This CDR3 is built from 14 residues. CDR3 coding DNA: TGTGCCAGCAGGGCTAGCGGGGGCACCGGGGAGCTGTTTTTT. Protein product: CASRASGGTGELFF.

CDR3 amino acids: CASSFGQGGQPQHF. The CDR3 DNA is TGTGCCAGCAGCTTCGGACAGGGCGGGCAGCCCCAGCATTTT. This chain connects TRBV13 to TRBJ1-5, with 8 nucleotides matching TRBD1. V lost 3 bases to trimming and J lost 7 bases; unmatched junction nucleotides: 5. The germline CDR1 and CDR2 sequences are PRHDT and FYEKMQ (reference sequence). The CDR3 has 14 residues. The full variable domain, rest sourced from reference TRBV13 and TRBJ1-5, is AAGVIQSPRHLIKEKRETATLKCYPIPRHDTVYWYQQGPGQDPQFLISFYEKMQSDKGSIPDRFSAQQFSDYHSELNMSSLELGDSALYFCASSFGQGGQPQHFGDGTRLSIL.

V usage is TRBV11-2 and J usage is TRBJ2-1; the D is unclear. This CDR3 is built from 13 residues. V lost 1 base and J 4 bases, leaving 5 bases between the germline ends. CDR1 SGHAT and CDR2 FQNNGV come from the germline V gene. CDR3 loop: CASSLVEYNEQFF. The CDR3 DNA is TGTGCCAGCAGCTTAGTAGAGTACAATGAGCAGTTCTTC.

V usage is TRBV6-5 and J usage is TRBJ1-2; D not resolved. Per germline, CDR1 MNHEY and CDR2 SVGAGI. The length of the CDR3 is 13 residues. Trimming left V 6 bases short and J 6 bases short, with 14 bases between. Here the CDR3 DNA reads TGTGCCAGCAGCCTCGGCTTCATTAATGGCTACACCTTC. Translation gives CASSLGFINGYTF.

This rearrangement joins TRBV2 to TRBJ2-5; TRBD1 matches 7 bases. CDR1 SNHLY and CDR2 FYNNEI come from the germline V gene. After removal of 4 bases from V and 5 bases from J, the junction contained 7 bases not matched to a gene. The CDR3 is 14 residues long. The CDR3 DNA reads TGTGCCAGCAGTGTTATACAGGGGTGGGAGACCCAGTACTTC. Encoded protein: CASSVIQGWETQYF.

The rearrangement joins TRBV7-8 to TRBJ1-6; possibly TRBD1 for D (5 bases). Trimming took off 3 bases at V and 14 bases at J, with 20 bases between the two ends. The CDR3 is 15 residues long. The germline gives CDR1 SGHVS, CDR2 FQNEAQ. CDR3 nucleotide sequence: TGTGCCAGCAGCTTGGGGGGGACCGGGGATCCGACCCTCCACTTT. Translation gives CASSLGGTGDPTLHF.